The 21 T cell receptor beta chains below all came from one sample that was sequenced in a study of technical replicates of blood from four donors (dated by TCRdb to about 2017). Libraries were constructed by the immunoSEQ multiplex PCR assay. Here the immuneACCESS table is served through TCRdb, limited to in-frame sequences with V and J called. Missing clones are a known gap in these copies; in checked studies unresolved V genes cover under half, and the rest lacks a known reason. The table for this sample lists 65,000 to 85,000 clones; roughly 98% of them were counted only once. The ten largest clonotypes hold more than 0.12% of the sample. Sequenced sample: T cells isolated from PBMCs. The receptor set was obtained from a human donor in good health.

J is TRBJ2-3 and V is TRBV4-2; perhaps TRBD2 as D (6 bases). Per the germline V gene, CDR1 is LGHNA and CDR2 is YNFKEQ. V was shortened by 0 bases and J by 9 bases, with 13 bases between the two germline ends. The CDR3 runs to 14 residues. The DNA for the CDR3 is TGTGCCAGCAGCCAAGACTGGGGGGTAGAGACGCAGTATTTT. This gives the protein CASSQDWGVETQYF.

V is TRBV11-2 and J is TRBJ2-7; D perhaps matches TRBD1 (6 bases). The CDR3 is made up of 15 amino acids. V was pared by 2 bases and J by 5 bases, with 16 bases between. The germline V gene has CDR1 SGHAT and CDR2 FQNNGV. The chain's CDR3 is CASSLSIRRGDEQYF. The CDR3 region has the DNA TGTGCCAGCAGCTTAAGTATTCGCAGGGGAGACGAGCAGTACTTC.

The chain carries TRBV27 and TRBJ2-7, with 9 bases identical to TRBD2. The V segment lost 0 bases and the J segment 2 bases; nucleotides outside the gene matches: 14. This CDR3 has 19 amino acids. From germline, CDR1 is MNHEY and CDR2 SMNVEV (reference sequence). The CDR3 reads CASSLSASGITLATYEQYF. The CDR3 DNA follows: TGTGCCAGCAGTTTATCAGCTAGCGGGATAACCCTAGCCACCTACGAGCAGTACTTC.

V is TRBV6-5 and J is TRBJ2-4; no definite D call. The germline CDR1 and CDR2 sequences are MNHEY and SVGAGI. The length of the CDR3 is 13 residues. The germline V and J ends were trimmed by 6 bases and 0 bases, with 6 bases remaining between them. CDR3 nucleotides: TGTGCCAGCAGCCACGGAGCCAAAAACATTCAGTACTTC. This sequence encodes CASSHGAKNIQYF.

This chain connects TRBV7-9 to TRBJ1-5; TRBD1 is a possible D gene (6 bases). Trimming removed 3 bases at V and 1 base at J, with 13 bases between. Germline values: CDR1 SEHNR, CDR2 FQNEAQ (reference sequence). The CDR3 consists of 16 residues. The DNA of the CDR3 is TGTGCCAGCAGCTTGGGGAGGGGGAAAAGCAATCAGCCCCAGCATTTT. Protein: CASSLGRGKSNQPQHF.

The CDR3 sequence: CASSVSGTTLETQYF. CDR3 sequence (DNA): TGTGCCAGCAGCGTTAGCGGGACTACTCTAGAGACCCAGTACTTC. The J gene is TRBJ2-5, the V gene TRBV9, with 8 bases lining up with TRBD2. The CDR3 extends over 15 amino acids. The trim removed 2 bases at V and 4 bases at J, leaving 7 bases unmatched. Germline CDR1 reads SGDLS; CDR2 reads YYNGEE.

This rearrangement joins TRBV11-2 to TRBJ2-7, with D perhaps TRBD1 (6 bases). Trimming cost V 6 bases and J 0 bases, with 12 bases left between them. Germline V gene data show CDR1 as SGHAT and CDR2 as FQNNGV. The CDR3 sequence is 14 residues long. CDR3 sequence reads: CASSSTGPSYEQYF. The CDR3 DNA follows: TGTGCCAGCAGTTCGACAGGACCCTCCTACGAGCAGTACTTC.

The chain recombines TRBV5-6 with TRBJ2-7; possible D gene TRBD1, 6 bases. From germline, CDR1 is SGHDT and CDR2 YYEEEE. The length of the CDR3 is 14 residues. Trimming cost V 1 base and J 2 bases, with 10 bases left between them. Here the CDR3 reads CASSLTGSPYEQYF. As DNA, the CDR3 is TGTGCCAGCAGCTTGACAGGGAGTCCCTACGAGCAGTACTTC.

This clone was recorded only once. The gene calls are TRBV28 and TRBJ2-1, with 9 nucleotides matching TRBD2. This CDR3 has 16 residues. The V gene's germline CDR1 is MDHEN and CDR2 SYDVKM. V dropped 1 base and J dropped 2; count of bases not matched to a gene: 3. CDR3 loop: CASSLYVAGAYNEQFF. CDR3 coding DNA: TGTGCCAGCAGTTTATATGTAGCGGGGGCCTACAATGAGCAGTTCTTC.

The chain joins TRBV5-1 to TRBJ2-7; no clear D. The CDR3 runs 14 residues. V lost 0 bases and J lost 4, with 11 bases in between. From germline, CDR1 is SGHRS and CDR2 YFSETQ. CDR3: CASSLGLMGYEQYF. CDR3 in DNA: TGCGCCAGCAGCTTGGGACTGATGGGTTACGAGCAGTACTTC.

CDR3 bases: TGCGCCAGCAGCCAAGGGTCAGGTCAGCCCCAGCATTTT. Residues: CASSQGSGQPQHF. The rearrangement joins TRBV4-1 to TRBJ1-5; D gene uncertain. CDR1 and CDR2 from the germline V gene are MGHRA and YSYEKL. This CDR3 is built from 13 residues. The germline V and J ends were trimmed by 1 base and 6 bases, with 7 bases remaining between them.

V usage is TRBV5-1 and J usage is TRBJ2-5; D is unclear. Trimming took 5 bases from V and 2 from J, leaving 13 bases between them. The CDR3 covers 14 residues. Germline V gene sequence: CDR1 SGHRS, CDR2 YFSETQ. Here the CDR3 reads CASSRAYEQETQYF. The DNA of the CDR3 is TGCGCCAGCAGTAGAGCGTACGAACAAGAGACCCAGTACTTC.

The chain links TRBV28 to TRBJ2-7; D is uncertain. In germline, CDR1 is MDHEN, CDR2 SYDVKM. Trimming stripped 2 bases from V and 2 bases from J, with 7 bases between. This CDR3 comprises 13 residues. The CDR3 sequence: CASSLTETYEQYF. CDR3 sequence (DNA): TGTGCCAGCAGTTTAACAGAGACCTACGAGCAGTACTTC.

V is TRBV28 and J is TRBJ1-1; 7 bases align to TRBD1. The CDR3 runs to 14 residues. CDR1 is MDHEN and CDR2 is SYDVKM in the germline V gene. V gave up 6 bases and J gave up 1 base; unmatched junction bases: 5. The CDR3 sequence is CASRTTGANTEAFF. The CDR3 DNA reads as TGTGCCAGCAGGACAACAGGGGCGAACACTGAAGCTTTCTTT.

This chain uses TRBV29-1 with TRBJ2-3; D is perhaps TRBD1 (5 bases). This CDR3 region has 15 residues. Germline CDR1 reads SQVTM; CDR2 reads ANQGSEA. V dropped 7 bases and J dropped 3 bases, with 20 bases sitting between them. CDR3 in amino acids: CSADPGQRMTDTQYF. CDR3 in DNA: TGCAGCGCCGATCCAGGGCAGAGGATGACAGATACGCAGTATTTT.

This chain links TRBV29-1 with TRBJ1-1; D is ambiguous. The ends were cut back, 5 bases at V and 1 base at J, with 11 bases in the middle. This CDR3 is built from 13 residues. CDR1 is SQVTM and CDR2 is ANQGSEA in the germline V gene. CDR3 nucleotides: TGCAGCGTTACATTTACCCAGAACACTGAAGCTTTCTTT. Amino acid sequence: CSVTFTQNTEAFF.

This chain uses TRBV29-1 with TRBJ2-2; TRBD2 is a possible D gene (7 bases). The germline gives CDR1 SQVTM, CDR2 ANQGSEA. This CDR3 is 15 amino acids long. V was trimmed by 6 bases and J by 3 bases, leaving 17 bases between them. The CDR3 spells CSVQGLQVDTGELFF. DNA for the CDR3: TGCAGCGTACAGGGACTACAGGTAGACACCGGGGAGCTGTTTTTT.

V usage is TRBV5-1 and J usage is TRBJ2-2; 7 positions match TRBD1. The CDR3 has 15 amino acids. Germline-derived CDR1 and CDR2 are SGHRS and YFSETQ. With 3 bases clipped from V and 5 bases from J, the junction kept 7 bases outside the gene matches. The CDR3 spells CASSWGTVGTGELFF. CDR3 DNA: TGCGCCAGCAGCTGGGGGACAGTGGGGACCGGGGAGCTGTTTTTT.

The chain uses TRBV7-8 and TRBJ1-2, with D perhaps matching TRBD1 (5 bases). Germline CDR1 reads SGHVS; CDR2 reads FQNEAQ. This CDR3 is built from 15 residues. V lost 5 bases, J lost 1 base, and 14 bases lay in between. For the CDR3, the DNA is TGTGCCAGCAGCGCCTCGACAGAGATTAACTATGGCTACACCTTC. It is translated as CASSASTEINYGYTF.

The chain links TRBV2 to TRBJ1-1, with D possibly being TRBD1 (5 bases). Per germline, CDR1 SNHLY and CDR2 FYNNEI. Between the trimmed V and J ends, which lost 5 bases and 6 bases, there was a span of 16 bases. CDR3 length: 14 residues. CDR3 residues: CASSPPRGFAEAFF. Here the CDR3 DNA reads TGTGCCAGCAGTCCTCCTAGGGGCTTCGCTGAAGCTTTCTTT.

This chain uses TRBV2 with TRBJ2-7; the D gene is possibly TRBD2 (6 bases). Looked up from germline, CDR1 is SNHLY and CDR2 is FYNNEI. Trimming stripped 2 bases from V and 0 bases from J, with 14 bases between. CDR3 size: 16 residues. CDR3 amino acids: CASSEIRRGTSYEQYF. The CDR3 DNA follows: TGTGCCAGCAGTGAAATCAGGAGGGGTACCTCCTACGAGCAGTACTTC.